Each of the 25 T cell receptor beta chains below was sequenced from the same sample in a study of CD8 T cells in Susac syndrome. RNA, at about 0.5 to 1 ug, was reverse transcribed with random hexamers. From the immunoSEQ multiplex PCR reads, TCRdb called clonotypes with MiXCR, one entry per CDR3 protein. The data hold approximately 83,000 distinct CDR3 sequences, with nearly 95% observed a single time. Sequencing was performed on CD8+ T cells from PBMCs. These receptors originate from a human donor with Susac syndrome.

This sequence joins TRBV2 and TRBJ1-5, with D tentatively TRBD1 (6 bases). CDR1 is SNHLY, CDR2 FYNNEI, per germline. The V gene lost 1 base and the J gene lost 0 bases, with 16 bases spanning the gap. The CDR3 extends over 18 amino acids. The CDR3 loop reads CASSEGGGQVFSNQPQHF. In DNA form, the CDR3 reads TGTGCCAGCAGTGAAGGGGGGGGACAAGTATTTAGCAATCAGCCCCAGCATTTT.

V and J are TRBV4-3 and TRBJ1-2; D call uncertain. In germline, CDR1 is LGHNA, CDR2 YSLEER. This CDR3 comprises 14 residues. The germline V and J ends were trimmed by 1 base and 4 bases, with 10 bases remaining between them. The DNA of the CDR3 is TGCGCCAGCAGCCAAGCCTGGGATGCCTATGGCTACACCTTC. Encoded protein: CASSQAWDAYGYTF.

The chain combines TRBV27 with TRBJ1-1; no definite D call. The CDR3 has 13 residues. Trimming removed 4 bases at V and 7 bases at J, with 13 bases between. The germline CDR1 and CDR2 sequences are MNHEY and SMNVEV (reference sequence). CDR3 DNA sequence: TGTGCCAGCAGTTACCAGCCCGGGGTTGAAGCTTTCTTT. Its translation is CASSYQPGVEAFF.

V is TRBV20-1 and J is TRBJ1-2; D may be TRBD1 (6 bases). The CDR3 has 15 residues. Trimming took 6 bases from V and 3 from J, leaving 20 bases between them. The V gene's germline CDR1 is DFQATT and CDR2 SNEGSKA (reference sequence). The CDR3 loop is CSAKDHRDVYYGYTF. The CDR3 DNA sequence: TGCAGTGCAAAAGACCACAGGGATGTGTACTATGGCTACACCTTC.

The V gene is TRBV30, the J gene TRBJ2-1, with 13 bases aligning to TRBD2. CDR1 is GTSNPN and CDR2 is SVGIG in the germline V gene (reference sequence). V shed 0 bases, J shed 0 bases, and the junction held 5 bases outside the gene matches. The CDR3 length is 18 residues. CDR3 loop: CAWSVGLAGQDSYNEQFF. The CDR3 DNA reads as TGTGCCTGGAGTGTGGGACTAGCGGGACAGGACTCCTACAATGAGCAGTTCTTC.

The rearrangement joins TRBV28 to TRBJ2-7; no clear D gene. The V end was cut by 3 bases, the J end by 0 bases, with 9 bases between. The CDR3 has 14 residues. From germline, CDR1 is MDHEN and CDR2 SYDVKM. This CDR3 is CASSLSFGSYEQYF. For the CDR3, the DNA is TGTGCCAGCAGTTTGTCGTTTGGCTCCTACGAGCAGTACTTC.

This clonotype was detected only once. The chain has TRBV6-2 or TRBV6-3 and TRBJ2-2; TRBD1 might be the D (5 bases). Germline loops: CDR1 MNHEY, CDR2 SVGEGT. The length of the CDR3 is 14 residues. V was cut by 5 bases and J by 1 base, with 8 bases left in between. The CDR3 nucleotides are TGTGCCAGCAGTGCAGACAGGAACACCGGGGAGCTGTTTTTT. Amino acid sequence: CASSADRNTGELFF.

This clonotype came up a few times. V usage is TRBV18 and J usage is TRBJ2-1; 7 bases match TRBD2. There are 13 residues in the CDR3. Germline V gene lookup returns CDR1 KGHSH and CDR2 LQKENI. V gave up 6 bases and J gave up 9 bases; unmatched junction bases: 8. The CDR3, as DNA: TGTGCCAGCTCGCCCGTAGCGGGTATTGAGCAGTTCTTC. This codes for CASSPVAGIEQFF.

The rearrangement uses TRBV7-2 and TRBJ2-6, with D maybe TRBD2 (5 bases). V was pared by 7 bases and J by 4 bases, with 17 bases between. CDR1 is SGHTA, CDR2 FQGNSA, per germline. CDR3 length: 16 amino acids. CDR3 in amino acids: CASNPDGEGGANVLTF. The CDR3 coding sequence is TGTGCCAGCAACCCGGACGGGGAAGGGGGGGCCAACGTCCTGACTTTC.

J is TRBJ2-1 and V is TRBV19; D remains unclear. The germline gives CDR1 LNHDA, CDR2 SQIVND (reference sequence). CDR3 length equals 11 residues. V lost 5 bases to trimming and J lost 10 bases, with 9 bases between them. The CDR3 nucleotides are TGTGCCAGTAGTGATGGTAAAGAGCAGTTCTTC. This codes for CASSDGKEQFF. The full variable domain, completed using reference TRBV19 and TRBJ2-1, is DGGITQSPKYLFRKEGQNVTLSCEQNLNHDAMYWYRQDPGQGLRLIYYSQIVNDFQKGDIAEGYSVSREKKESFPLTVTSAQKNPTAFYLCASSDGKEQFFGPGTRLTVL.

The V gene is TRBV7-9, the J gene TRBJ2-7, with D perhaps TRBD2 (6 bases). CDR3 length equals 16 residues. V lost 4 bases, J lost 2 bases, and 18 bases lay in between. The V gene's germline CDR1 is SEHNR and CDR2 FQNEAQ (reference sequence). CDR3 residues: CASSSSSAGRTYEQYF. The CDR3 DNA reads as TGTGCCAGCAGCTCGAGCTCCGCGGGGAGAACCTACGAGCAGTACTTC.

The rearrangement joins TRBV6-5 to TRBJ2-5, with 7 bases lining up with TRBD1. The CDR3 totals 15 residues. J gave up 1 base and V 4 bases, and 6 bases lay outside the gene matches. Per the germline V gene, CDR1 is MNHEY and CDR2 is SVGAGI. CDR3 DNA: TGTGCCAGCAGTTCCGCAGGGGGTCCCCAAGAGACCCAGTACTTC. Protein product: CASSSAGGPQETQYF.

This clonotype was observed once. The chain carries TRBV14 and TRBJ2-7, with no clear D. The CDR3 is made up of 14 amino acids. V was shortened by 2 bases and J by 3 bases, with 11 bases between the two germline ends. From germline, CDR1 is SGHDN and CDR2 FVKESK. In nucleotides, the CDR3 is TGTGCCAGCAGCCAACCATCATGGAGCTACGAGCAGTACTTC. Protein: CASSQPSWSYEQYF.

The chain joins TRBV7-8 to TRBJ2-1, with 14 bases aligning to TRBD2. This CDR3 has 18 residues. The V gene's germline CDR1 is SGHVS and CDR2 FQNEAQ. Germline trimming cut 4 bases from V and 0 bases from J; bases unmatched to any gene: 5. The CDR3 sequence: CASSSGLAGASSYNEQFF. CDR3 coding DNA: TGTGCCAGCAGCTCGGGACTAGCGGGAGCGAGCTCCTACAATGAGCAGTTCTTC.

This chain uses TRBV20-1 with TRBJ1-3; possible D gene TRBD1, 5 bases. This CDR3 region has 15 residues. V lost 0 bases and J 3 bases, leaving 12 bases between the germline ends. Germline lookup yields CDR1 DFQATT and CDR2 SNEGSKA (reference sequence). The CDR3 loop is CSARDVRGGGNTIYF. CDR3 DNA: TGCAGTGCTAGAGATGTAAGGGGTGGTGGAAACACCATATATTTT.

The rearrangement links TRBV20-1 to TRBJ2-5, with 8 bases matching TRBD1. Germline values: CDR1 DFQATT, CDR2 SNEGSKA (reference sequence). After removal of 0 bases from V and 2 bases from J, the junction contained 5 bases not matched to a gene. The CDR3 is made up of 15 amino acids. CDR3 sequence reads: CSAREAGGLQETQYF. DNA for the CDR3: TGCAGTGCTAGAGAGGCAGGGGGCTTGCAAGAGACCCAGTACTTC.

This chain links TRBV4-2 with TRBJ2-6; 7 bases fit TRBD1. CDR3 size: 16 residues. The germline gives CDR1 LGHNA, CDR2 YNFKEQ. The V gene end was trimmed by 0 bases and the J gene end by 1 base; junction bases not matched to a gene: 0. The CDR3 region is CASSQEQGSGANVLTF. The CDR3 bases are TGTGCCAGCAGCCAAGAACAGGGGTCTGGGGCCAACGTCCTGACTTTC.

The chain uses TRBV29-1 and TRBJ2-7; TRBD2 matches 7 bases. CDR1 is SQVTM and CDR2 is ANQGSEA in the germline V gene. V trimming: 4 bases; J trimming: 0 bases; junction bases outside the gene matches: 6. The CDR3 loop spans 14 amino acids. CDR3 in DNA: TGCAGCGTTGTTGTGACGGGGGGCTCCTACGAGCAGTACTTC. Translation: CSVVVTGGSYEQYF.

This clonotype is a singleton in its sample. This chain connects TRBV5-4 to TRBJ2-5; D might be TRBD1 (5 bases). V was trimmed by 0 bases and J by 5 bases, leaving 14 bases between them. Germline-derived CDR1 and CDR2 are SGHNT and YYREEE (reference sequence). The CDR3 runs 15 residues. CDR3 coding DNA: TGTGCCAGCAGCTTGGCCTTAGGGGCGGCGGAGACCCAGTACTTC. Amino acids: CASSLALGAAETQYF. Looking up the rest from reference TRBV5-4 and TRBJ2-5 gives the full variable domain: ETGVTQSPTHLIKTRGQQVTLRCSSQSGHNTVSWYQQALGQGPQFIFQYYREEENGRGNFPPRFSGLQFPNYSSELNVNALELDDSALYLCASSLALGAAETQYFGPGTRLLVL.

The J gene is TRBJ2-1, the V gene TRBV7-9, with 10 bases aligning to TRBD2. The CDR3 totals 16 residues. Unmatched junction bases numbered 10, after V lost 4 bases and J lost 7 bases. The germline V gene encodes CDR1 SEHNR and CDR2 FQNEAQ (reference sequence). CDR3 bases: TGTGCCAGCAGCTCTCTAGCGGGAGCCGTGGGGAATGAGCAGTTCTTC. This encodes CASSSLAGAVGNEQFF.

The chain couples TRBV14 to TRBJ2-3; TRBD1 agrees at 8 bases. Germline values: CDR1 SGHDN, CDR2 FVKESK. This CDR3 is built from 14 residues. With 6 bases clipped from V and 4 bases from J, the junction kept 6 bases outside the gene matches. The DNA of the CDR3 is TGTGCCAGCAGAGCGGACAGGGAGTCAGATACGCAGTATTTT. It is translated as CASRADRESDTQYF.

J is TRBJ2-1 and V is TRBV27; D gene uncertain. The V and J ends lost 3 bases and 8 bases respectively, with 5 bases between them. CDR1 MNHEY and CDR2 SMNVEV come from the germline V gene (reference sequence). The CDR3 is made up of 11 amino acids. CDR3 coding DNA: TGTGCCAGCAGTTTCCGCCATGAGCAGTTCTTC. Residues: CASSFRHEQFF.

The V call is TRBV4-2, the J call TRBJ2-7; no clear D. Germline V CDR1 and CDR2: LGHNA, YNFKEQ. This CDR3 has 13 residues. The V and J ends lost 0 bases and 3 bases respectively, with 6 bases between them. The CDR3 loop reads CASSQDTDYEQYF. For the CDR3, the DNA is TGTGCCAGCAGCCAAGACACAGACTACGAGCAGTACTTC.

This sequence joins TRBV19 and TRBJ1-1, with TRBD1 matching 9 bases. V dropped 2 bases and J dropped 1; count of bases not matched to a gene: 5. The CDR3 totals 16 residues. Germline values: CDR1 LNHDA, CDR2 SQIVND (reference sequence). The CDR3: CASSITGTGKNTEAFF. In nucleotides, the CDR3 is TGTGCCAGTAGTATAACCGGGACAGGGAAGAACACTGAAGCTTTCTTT.

This rearrangement joins TRBV29-1 to TRBJ1-1; no reliable D call. Trimming pared 6 bases from V and 7 bases from J, leaving 12 bases between. CDR3 length: 11 residues. The germline V gene encodes CDR1 SQVTM and CDR2 ANQGSEA. The CDR3 DNA sequence: TGCAGCGTAGACACCGGTTATGAAGCTTTCTTT. Translated, it gives CSVDTGYEAFF.